The rows below give T cell receptor beta chains drawn from one sample of a study of post-analysis software for immune sequencing data. TCRdb re-called the PCR reads with MiXCR, one entry per CDR3 protein. Of around 440,000 distinct CDR3 sequences listed, 45% are singletons. Specimen: blood. The receptors here all came from a girl between 10 and 17 years old with multiple sclerosis. Each CDR3 is given with its conserved first and last residue. The D gene is left open where the match is weak. Expanded clones are given a class, and other clones once, few, many or no size at all.

J gene,clone size,V gene,D gene,CDR3 protein,CDR3 DNA
TRBJ2-5,-,TRBV15,-,CATSRERQPRETQYF,TGTGCCACCAGCAGGGAGAGACAGCCCCGAGAGACCCAGTACTTC
TRBJ1-1,few,TRBV20-1,-,CSARTGWGTEAFF,TGCAGTGCTAGAACGGGTTGGGGGACTGAAGCTTTCTTT
TRBJ2-1,-,TRBV29-1,-,CSSKARVGQFF,TGCAGCTCCAAGGCGCGGGTGGGACAGTTCTTC
TRBJ1-2,once,TRBV7-2,-,CASRAQAGGNYGYTF,TGTGCCAGCAGGGCACAGGCCGGGGGTAACTATGGCTACACCTTC
TRBJ1-1,-,TRBV29-1,TRBD1,CSSDRGRTEAFF,TGCAGCTCGGACAGGGGGCGAACTGAAGCTTTCTTT
TRBJ2-7,few,TRBV29-1,-,CSGLSGFSYEQYF,TGCAGCGGACTATCGGGGTTTTCCTACGAGCAGTACTTC
TRBJ2-3,-,TRBV5-1,-,CASSTDRSADTQYF,TGCGCCAGCAGCACGGACAGAAGCGCAGATACGCAGTATTTT
TRBJ2-1,many,TRBV6-5,TRBD2,CASSYFGLAAYNEQFF,TGTGCCAGCAGTTACTTCGGACTAGCGGCTTACAATGAGCAGTTCTTC
TRBJ1-3,-,TRBV7-2,-,CASSLTGRRDTIYF,TGTGCCAGCTCCCTGACAGGAAGGAGGGACACCATATATTTT
TRBJ2-7,-,TRBV5-1,-,CASSYRTRNEQYF,TGCGCCAGCAGCTACCGGACAAGGAACGAGCAGTACTTC
TRBJ2-1,-,TRBV27,TRBD1,CASAGTGRYNEQFF,TGTGCCAGCGCGGGGACAGGGCGATACAATGAGCAGTTCTTC
TRBJ2-7,-,TRBV20-1,TRBD2,CSTSRGRHYEQYF,TGCAGTACTAGTCGCGGGAGGCACTACGAGCAGTACTTC
TRBJ2-7,-,TRBV2,TRBD1,CASGTQGGHEQYF,TGTGCCAGTGGGACACAGGGGGGCCACGAGCAGTACTTC
TRBJ2-5,few,TRBV7-2,-,CASSLPGMGQRTQYF,TGTGCCAGCAGCTTACCTGGAATGGGGCAAAGGACCCAGTACTTC
TRBJ2-3,-,TRBV10-3,-,CAISEVRDTQYF,TGTGCCATCAGTGAGGTTAGGGATACGCAGTATTTT
TRBJ2-1,few,TRBV5-1,-,CASSHLVQGGNEQFF,TGCGCCAGCAGCCACTTGGTTCAGGGAGGCAATGAGCAGTTCTTC
TRBJ2-7,-,TRBV5-1,TRBD1,CASRQGQGSPYEQYF,TGCGCCAGCAGGCAGGGACAGGGTTCCCCCTACGAGCAGTACTTC
TRBJ2-3,-,TRBV7-3,-,CASSLLYGGSDTQYF,TGTGCCAGCAGCTTACTTTATGGGGGATCAGATACGCAGTATTTT
TRBJ2-1,-,TRBV28,-,CASTFNWYNEQFF,TGTGCCAGCACCTTCAACTGGTACAATGAGCAGTTCTTC
TRBJ2-7,-,TRBV28,TRBD2,CASSLQGLVNEQYF,TGTGCCAGCAGTTTACAGGGACTAGTCAACGAGCAGTACTTC
TRBJ2-5,few,TRBV28,-,CASSSRIVRGNIETQYF,TGTGCCAGCAGTTCCAGAATAGTCCGGGGGAATATAGAGACCCAGTACTTC
TRBJ2-7,once,TRBV7-9,TRBD1,CSSSKGYGRQGTYEQYF,TGTTCCAGCAGCAAAGGTTACGGGAGACAGGGGACCTACGAGCAGTACTTC